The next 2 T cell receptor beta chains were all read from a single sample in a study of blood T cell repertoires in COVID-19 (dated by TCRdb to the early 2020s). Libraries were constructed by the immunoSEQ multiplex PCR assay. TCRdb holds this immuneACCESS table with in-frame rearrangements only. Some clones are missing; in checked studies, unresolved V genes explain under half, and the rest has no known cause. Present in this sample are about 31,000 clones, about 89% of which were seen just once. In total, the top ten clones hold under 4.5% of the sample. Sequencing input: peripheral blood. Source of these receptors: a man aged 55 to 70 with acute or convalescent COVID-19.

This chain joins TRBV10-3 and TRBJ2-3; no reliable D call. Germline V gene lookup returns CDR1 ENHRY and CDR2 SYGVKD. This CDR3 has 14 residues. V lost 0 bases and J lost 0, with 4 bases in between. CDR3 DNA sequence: TGTGCCATCAGTGAGTCTTCTAGCACAGATACGCAGTATTTT. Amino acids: CAISESSSTDTQYF.

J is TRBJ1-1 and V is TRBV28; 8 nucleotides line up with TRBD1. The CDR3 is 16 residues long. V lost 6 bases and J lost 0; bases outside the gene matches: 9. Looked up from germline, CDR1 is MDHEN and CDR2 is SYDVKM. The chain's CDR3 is CASSPDTDRVNTEAFF. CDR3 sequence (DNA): TGTGCCAGCAGCCCTGATACGGACAGGGTGAACACTGAAGCTTTCTTT.